The 11 T cell receptor beta chains listed next were all sequenced from one sample in a study of blood T cell repertoires in COVID-19. The assay was immunoSEQ multiplex PCR, and TCRdb's table has in-frame clones only and misses some. This sample has 25,000 to 40,000 clones, with around 91% found just once. The sequenced sample was peripheral blood. The source of these receptors is a man aged 65 to 79 with active or convalescent COVID-19.

This rearrangement joins TRBV27 to TRBJ2-3; weak D call: TRBD2 (5 bases). The V end was cut by 2 bases, the J end by 5 bases, with 17 bases between. CDR3 size: 16 residues. CDR1 MNHEY and CDR2 SMNVEV come from the germline V gene (reference sequence). The CDR3 sequence is CASSLARRALRDTQYF. DNA for the CDR3: TGTGCCAGCAGTTTAGCGCGGCGGGCATTGAGAGATACGCAGTATTTT.

The chain employs TRBV12-3 or TRBV12-4 and TRBJ1-5, with D hard to call. V lost 3 bases and J 6 bases, leaving 6 bases between the germline ends. CDR3 length: 12 residues. The CDR3 DNA sequence: TGTGCCAGCAGTTTTTCGTCTCAGCCCCAGCATTTT. Encoded protein: CASSFSSQPQHF.

The gene calls are TRBV7-9 and TRBJ2-3; 9 nucleotides align to TRBD1. Looked up from germline, CDR1 is SEHNR and CDR2 is FQNEAQ (reference sequence). The CDR3 length is 15 residues. With V trimmed by 3 bases and J by 2 bases, 3 bases remained unmatched. The CDR3 region is CASSLTGGDTDTQYF. The CDR3 DNA reads TGTGCCAGCAGCTTGACAGGGGGGGACACAGATACGCAGTATTTT. The whole variable domain, filled in from reference TRBV7-9 and TRBJ2-3, reads DTGVSQNPRHKITKRGQNVTFRCDPISEHNRLYWYRQTLGQGPEFLTYFQNEAQLEKSRLLSDRFSAERPKGSFSTLEIQRTEQGDSAMYLCASSLTGGDTDTQYFGPGTRLTVL.

This sequence joins TRBV5-4 and TRBJ2-1; maybe TRBD1 (6 bases). Trimming shortened V by 2 bases and J by 3 bases, and 9 bases separated the two germline ends. The CDR3 runs 14 residues. Germline lookup yields CDR1 SGHNT and CDR2 YYREEE (reference sequence). The CDR3 region is CASSFDRNYNEQFF. CDR3 coding DNA: TGTGCCAGCAGCTTCGACAGGAACTACAATGAGCAGTTCTTC.

This chain joins TRBV7-3 and TRBJ1-6; D is unclear. CDR1 is SGHTA and CDR2 is FQGTGA in the germline V gene. The CDR3 totals 20 residues. The V and J ends lost 1 base and 0 bases respectively, with 19 bases between them. DNA of the CDR3: TGTGCCAGCAGCTTAATGGACGGACTTTCTCCGAGCTCCTATAATTCACCCCTCCACTTT. Residues: CASSLMDGLSPSSYNSPLHF.

A few counts support this clone. The same CDR3 can be traced to other DNA sequences in this sample. The rearrangement uses TRBV19 and TRBJ1-5, with TRBD1 as a possible D gene (5 bases). This CDR3 has 14 residues. V lost 2 bases to trimming and J lost 3 bases, with 8 bases between them. Germline CDR1 and CDR2: LNHDA and SQIVND (reference sequence). In nucleotides, the CDR3 is TGTGCCAGTAGTATAACAGGCGACAATCAGCCCCAGCATTTT. Residues: CASSITGDNQPQHF. The variable domain in full, with the rest retrieved from reference TRBV19 and TRBJ1-5, is DGGITQSPKYLFRKEGQNVTLSCEQNLNHDAMYWYRQDPGQGLRLIYYSQIVNDFQKGDIAEGYSVSREKKESFPLTVTSAQKNPTAFYLCASSITGDNQPQHFGDGTRLSIL.

This sequence joins TRBV19 and TRBJ2-7; 9 positions match TRBD1. The germline V gene has CDR1 LNHDA and CDR2 SQIVND (reference sequence). V gave up 0 bases and J gave up 3 bases; unmatched junction bases: 3. The CDR3 spans 15 residues. The CDR3: CASSIEGQGFYEQYF. CDR3 DNA sequence: TGTGCCAGTAGTATAGAGGGACAGGGATTCTACGAGCAGTACTTC.

This chain uses TRBV19 with TRBJ2-1, with TRBD2 matching over 15 bases. The CDR3 spans 16 residues. CDR1 is LNHDA, CDR2 SQIVND, per germline (reference sequence). The J segment lost 8 bases and the V segment lost 0 bases, leaving 2 bases of the junction unmatched. The CDR3 region has the DNA TGTGCCAGTAGTATAGAGGGACTAGCGGGGGGCGATGAGCAGTTCTTC. Residues: CASSIEGLAGGDEQFF.

To note about this clone: This sample also contains other DNA sequences that code for the same CDR3. The chain has TRBV30 and TRBJ1-2; D perhaps matches TRBD1 (5 bases). The CDR3 contains 12 residues. Between the trimmed V and J ends, which lost 3 bases and 7 bases, there was a span of 12 bases. CDR1 is GTSNPN and CDR2 is SVGIG in the germline V gene (reference sequence). The CDR3 region is CAWRTGTLGYTF. The CDR3 DNA sequence: TGTGCCTGGAGAACCGGGACTCTTGGCTACACCTTC.

The chain couples TRBV3-1 (or the pseudogene TRBV3-2) to TRBJ2-3, with 14 bases identical to TRBD2. Losses at the gene ends were 3 bases for V and 4 bases for J; bases not matched to a gene: 3. Per germline, CDR1 LGHDT and CDR2 YNNKEL (reference sequence). This CDR3 has 16 residues. The CDR3 coding sequence is TGTGCCAGCAGCCAGGGGACTAGCGGGAGATCAGATACGCAGTATTTT. Translation: CASSQGTSGRSDTQYF.

The chain carries TRBV18 and TRBJ2-7; 7 bases fit TRBD2. After removal of 6 bases from V and 0 bases from J, the junction contained 11 bases not matched to a gene. Germline assignment: CDR1 KGHSH and CDR2 LQKENI. The CDR3 runs to 16 residues. The CDR3 loop reads CASSALGRGSSYEQYF. The CDR3 DNA is TGTGCCAGCTCTGCCCTAGGGAGGGGAAGCTCCTACGAGCAGTACTTC.